This record covers a single TCR beta chain. Its antigen remains unknown. Using immunoSEQ multiplex PCR, the repertoire was profiled, and TCRdb retains in-frame clones only, with some absent. The table records some 94,000 clones, roughly 80% of them present only once. The data were taken from a study of radiotherapy plus CTLA-4 blockade in lung cancer. Study-wide context: The study recorded objective responses in 18% of patients and disease control in 31%.

Study findings and constraints: Blood-borne expansion of tumor-derived TCR clones followed radiotherapy plus ipilimumab.

This TCR came from a human donor with non-small cell lung cancer that progressed on radiotherapy plus ipilimumab. This specimen was peripheral blood, taken from a patient treated with radiotherapy plus ipilimumab.

The CDR3 region is CASSYSGATEAFF. The CDR3 DNA sequence: TGTGCCAGCAGTTACAGTGGGGCCACTGAAGCTTTCTTT. The gene calls are TRBV6-5 and TRBJ1-1; possibly TRBD1 for D (5 bases). This CDR3 has 13 residues. The V and J ends lost 2 bases and 4 bases respectively, with 8 bases between them. The germline gives CDR1 MNHEY, CDR2 SVGAGI.